This TCR beta chain was captured in a study of cytomegalovirus exposure and HLA in healthy donors. The CDR3 has 16 residues. V trimming: 1 base; J trimming: 2 bases; junction bases outside the gene matches: 8. Germline V gene data show CDR1 as SGHRS and CDR2 as YFSETQ. This PCR relied on a set of 60 Vbeta primers and 13 Jbeta primers. Clones were read by immunoSEQ multiplex PCR, and TCRdb kept only the in-frame ones, dropping some. The sample has approximately 120,000 clones, 80% to 85% seen once; the top ten hold around 2.2%. This chain connects TRBV5-1 to TRBJ2-5; 7 bases are shared with TRBD1. The source of this sequence is a woman between 25 and 40 years old in good health and CMV-seronegative. Sequenced: PBMCs. The CDR3, as DNA: TGCGCCAGCAGCTTGTTTGCAGGGGGAAAACAAGAGACCCAGTACTTC. As protein: CASSLFAGGKQETQYF.